Following are 21 T cell receptor beta chains from one sample sequenced in a study of blood T cells in healthy people across ages. Next came a second PCR, run for about 6 to 12 cycles, which used a sample-barcoded 5' primer along with a J-beta primer mix. TCRdb reprocessed the 5' RACE reads via MiXCR and lists one record per CDR3 protein. The sample records 1.5 million to 2 million distinct CDR3 sequences, 28% being singletons. The sample taken for sequencing was blood. The receptors here all came from a woman aged 25 to 39 in good health.

J is TRBJ1-2 and V is TRBV19; D uncertain. Trimming left V 3 bases short and J 0 bases short, with 11 bases between. The CDR3 has 15 amino acids. CDR1 is LNHDA, CDR2 SQIVND, per germline (reference sequence). In DNA, the CDR3 is TGTGCCAGTAGTATTGACACCACAGCTAACTATGGCTACACCTTC. This sequence encodes CASSIDTTANYGYTF.

The V gene is TRBV30, the J gene TRBJ1-4, with D possibly TRBD1 on 5 matching bases. Germline values: CDR1 GTSNPN, CDR2 SVGIG (reference sequence). Trimming pared 1 base from V and 8 bases from J, leaving 11 bases between. This CDR3 spans 13 amino acids. The CDR3 nucleotides are TGTGCCTGGAGTGGGGGGATTGACGAAAAACTGTTTTTT. Translation gives CAWSGGIDEKLFF. Using reference TRBV30 and TRBJ1-4 for the parts outside the CDR3, the full variable domain is SQTIHQWPATLVQPVGSPLSLECTVEGTSNPNLYWYRQAAGRGLQLLFYSVGIGQISSEVPQNLSASRPQDRQFILSSKKLLLSDSGFYLCAWSGGIDEKLFFGSGTQLSVL.

This clonotype was detected ten times or more. This sequence joins TRBV29-1 and TRBJ2-1; 10 nucleotides match TRBD1. V shed 5 bases and J 3 bases; nucleotides not matched to a gene: 10. Germline V gives CDR1 SQVTM, CDR2 ANQGSEA. The length of the CDR3 is 16 residues. CDR3 sequence: CSVLQPGQGSYNEQFF. The CDR3 DNA is TGCAGCGTTCTCCAACCGGGACAGGGGAGCTACAATGAGCAGTTCTTC.

This clonotype came up a few times. V usage is TRBV2 and J usage is TRBJ1-2; 7 bases fit TRBD1. Per germline, CDR1 SNHLY and CDR2 FYNNEI. This CDR3 spans 14 amino acids. V gave up 9 bases and J gave up 7 bases; unmatched junction bases: 14. The CDR3 DNA sequence: TGTGCCAGTAGTATAGAGGGGGCGTTGGTTGGCTACACCTTC. Its translation: CASSIEGALVGYTF.

This clonotype was counted only a few times. The chain recombines TRBV12-3 or TRBV12-4 with TRBJ1-1; tentative D call: TRBD1 (5 bases). This CDR3 comprises 13 residues. V was clipped by 3 bases and J by 8 bases, with 13 bases between them. CDR3 in amino acids: CASSFRTRLEAFF. CDR3 DNA: TGTGCCAGCAGTTTTAGGACAAGATTGGAAGCTTTCTTT.

This clonotype was seen a few times. V gene TRBV5-1 combines with J gene TRBJ1-1; D might be TRBD1 (6 bases). The CDR3 covers 16 residues. Germline V gene lookup returns CDR1 SGHRS and CDR2 YFSETQ. Deletions cut 5 bases from V and 1 base from J, with 18 bases between. For the CDR3, the DNA is TGCGCCAGCAGTTTGACAGGTGGCAGTGAGAACACTGAAGCTTTCTTT. Protein product: CASSLTGGSENTEAFF.

This rearrangement joins TRBV7-2 to TRBJ1-5; the match to TRBD1 covers 8 bases. This CDR3 spans 14 amino acids. Germline CDR1 is SGHTA and CDR2 is FQGNSA. Germline trimming cut 3 bases from V and 6 bases from J; bases unmatched to any gene: 4. Here the CDR3 reads CASSFPGGGQPQHF. CDR3 coding DNA: TGTGCCAGCAGCTTTCCAGGGGGCGGTCAGCCCCAGCATTTT.

Concerning this clonotype itself: One end of the junction is discordant with germline, which a read error may explain. This chain connects TRBV7-3 to TRBJ2-1; TRBD2 might be the D (5 bases). The CDR3 is 13 amino acids. Germline CDR1 SGHTA, CDR2 FQGTGA. CDR3 in DNA: TGTTCCAGCAGCTATACTAGGGAAAGCGAGCAGTTCTTC. Its protein product is CSSSYTRESEQFF.

This clonotype has a handful of counts. CDR3 protein: CSARDGTLGPLHF. The CDR3 DNA is TGCAGTGCTAGAGACGGGACACTCGGGCCCCTCCACTTT. V is TRBV20-1 and J is TRBJ1-6; D is perhaps TRBD1 (6 bases). Germline-derived CDR1 and CDR2 are DFQATT and SNEGSKA (reference sequence). The CDR3 runs to 13 residues. The germline V and J ends were trimmed by 0 bases and 13 bases, with 13 bases remaining between them.

This sequence joins TRBV29-1 and TRBJ1-1; tentatively, D is TRBD1 (5 bases). The CDR3 has 12 residues. Per germline, CDR1 SQVTM and CDR2 ANQGSEA. Trimming took 8 bases from V and 1 from J, leaving 11 bases between them. The CDR3 loop is CSTRGENTEAFF. Written as DNA, the CDR3 is TGCAGCACGAGGGGAGAGAACACTGAAGCTTTCTTT.

The chain uses TRBV9 and TRBJ1-2; possibly TRBD1 for D (5 bases). The germline V gene has CDR1 SGDLS and CDR2 YYNGEE. The V and J ends lost 4 bases and 2 bases respectively, with 12 bases between them. The CDR3 consists of 14 residues. This CDR3 is CASSKQETNYGYTF. As DNA, the CDR3 is TGTGCCAGCAGCAAACAGGAGACCAACTATGGCTACACCTTC. Full variable domain (outside the CDR3, taken from reference TRBV9 and TRBJ1-2): DSGVTQTPKHLITATGQRVTLRCSPRSGDLSVYWYQQSLDQGLQFLIQYYNGEERAKGNILERFSAQQFPDLHSELNLSSLELGDSALYFCASSKQETNYGYTFGSGTRLTVV.

This clonotype is a singleton in its sample. This rearrangement joins TRBV19 to TRBJ2-7, with D possibly being TRBD2 (5 bases). The CDR3 length is 14 residues. The V gene's germline CDR1 is LNHDA and CDR2 SQIVND (reference sequence). V lost 6 bases and J lost 1, with 13 bases in between. Here the CDR3 reads CASSFGIESYEQYF. CDR3 bases: TGTGCCAGTAGCTTCGGGATTGAGTCCTACGAGCAGTACTTC.

The chain has TRBV10-3 and TRBJ2-7, with 9 positions matching TRBD1. Per germline, CDR1 ENHRY and CDR2 SYGVKD. This CDR3 has 12 amino acids. The junction had 2 bases not matched to a gene; V was cut back by 8 bases and J by 3 bases. The CDR3 DNA reads TGTGCCATCGGGGACAGGGACTACGAGCAGTACTTC. The encoded protein is CAIGDRDYEQYF.

The V and J genes are TRBV24-1 and TRBJ1-2; D remains ambiguous. Trimming shortened V by 4 bases and J by 2 bases, and 10 bases separated the two germline ends. CDR3 length: 14 amino acids. From germline, CDR1 is KGHDR and CDR2 SFDVKD. Here the CDR3 reads CATSDSGRNYGYTF. The CDR3 coding sequence is TGTGCCACCAGTGACTCGGGGAGAAACTATGGCTACACCTTC.

This clonotype was detected a few times. J is TRBJ2-5 and V is TRBV5-4; D possibly corresponds to TRBD2 (6 bases). The V gene lost 0 bases and the J gene lost 2 bases, with 14 bases spanning the gap. The CDR3 consists of 16 residues. The germline V gene has CDR1 SGHNT and CDR2 YYREEE (reference sequence). The CDR3 loop is CASSLVGGDEQETQYF. Written as DNA, the CDR3 is TGTGCCAGCAGCTTGGTTGGCGGGGATGAACAAGAGACCCAGTACTTC.

The J gene is TRBJ2-7, the V gene TRBV5-1, with D unclear. The last part of the DNA fits TRBJ2-5 better; the J call may be wrong. The germline V gene has CDR1 SGHRS and CDR2 YFSETQ. The CDR3 is made up of 14 amino acids. The CDR3 spells CASSARAGDETQYF. The CDR3, as DNA: TGCGCCAGCAGCGCACGGGCAGGTGACGAGACCCAGTACTTC.

The chain uses TRBV7-2 and TRBJ2-3, with 9 bases fitting TRBD2. CDR3 size: 16 residues. With V trimmed by 1 base and J by 5 bases, 7 bases remained unmatched. Looked up from germline, CDR1 is SGHTA and CDR2 is FQGNSA. In nucleotides, the CDR3 is TGTGCCAGCAGCTTAGTAGCGGGAGTTGGTGGAGATACGCAGTATTTT. Amino acid sequence: CASSLVAGVGGDTQYF.

J is TRBJ2-1 and V is TRBV4-3; D unresolved. Trimming took 1 base from V and 10 from J, leaving 14 bases between them. The CDR3 length is 14 residues. Germline loops: CDR1 LGHNA, CDR2 YSLEER. CDR3 nucleotides: TGCGCCAGCAGCCAAGTGCCCCCCGGCAGGGAGCAGTTCTTC. Translated: CASSQVPPGREQFF.

This clonotype was counted between two and nine times. The chain links TRBV5-6 to TRBJ2-2; perhaps D is TRBD1 or TRBD2 (5 bases each). In germline, CDR1 is SGHDT, CDR2 YYEEEE. This CDR3 has 14 amino acids. Trimming left V 1 base short and J 6 bases short, with 10 bases between. This CDR3 reads CASSLRGLAGELFF. The CDR3 nucleotides read TGTGCCAGCAGCTTGCGGGGCCTTGCCGGGGAGCTGTTTTTT.

This clonotype was observed a few times. The chain employs TRBV11-2 and TRBJ1-6, with 9 bases aligning to TRBD1. The CDR3 runs to 16 residues. Trimming cost V 2 bases and J 7 bases; bases outside gene matches: 6. The germline CDR1 and CDR2 sequences are SGHAT and FQNNGV. CDR3 residues: CASSLWDRETNSPLHF. The CDR3 DNA follows: TGTGCCAGCAGCTTATGGGACAGGGAGACGAATTCACCCCTCCACTTT.

The rearrangement links TRBV5-5 to TRBJ2-1; 8 positions agree with TRBD2. Germline CDR1 reads SGHKS; CDR2 reads YYEKEE (reference sequence). Losses at the gene ends were 0 bases for V and 12 bases for J; bases not matched to a gene: 14. The CDR3 has 16 amino acids. In nucleotides, the CDR3 is TGTGCCAGCAGCTTGGCCCCACGGGGGGGCCTCGTGTTGCAGTTCTTC. It yields the protein CASSLAPRGGLVLQFF.